The sequence of this T cell receptor beta chain was determined in a study of blood T cells in healthy people across ages. The table lists this clonotype with a few counts. In terms of origin and age, donors were healthy Caucasian individuals from Russia aged about 6 to 95. The CDR3 runs 13 residues. V was cut by 1 base and J by 8 bases, with 6 bases left in between. Germline values: CDR1 SGHVS, CDR2 FNYEAQ. A second PCR of 7 to 11 cycles used a sample-barcoded 5' primer and a J-beta primer mix. TCRdb passed the 5' RACE reads through MiXCR, listing each CDR3 protein once. The table has fewer than 800,000 distinct CDR3 sequences, roughly 25% seen once. In addition, the sample was reused for a study of T cells of mothers and their children. That source notes: Each 15 ul cDNA reaction used approximately 1.5 ug RNA; all RNA was used. In related and unrelated pairs alike, thymic selection shapes TCR recombination output, with inherited differences minor.

Sequenced input: blood. V usage is TRBV7-6 and J usage is TRBJ1-6, with D unclear. The TCR sequence derives from a boy between 10 and 17 years old in good health. The CDR3 bases are TGTGCCAGCAGCTTAGAGAGTTATTCACCCCTCCACTTT. Amino acid sequence: CASSLESYSPLHF.